These 16 T cell receptor beta chains share one sample of origin, sequenced in a study of blood T cells in healthy people across ages. Together with a sample-barcoded 5' primer, a J-beta primer mix was included in a second PCR lasting about 7 to 11 cycles. TCRdb fed the 5' RACE reads into MiXCR, producing one record per CDR3 protein. The table has hundreds of thousands of distinct CDR3 sequences, around 38% seen once; the top ten hold around 30%. The sample taken for sequencing was blood. Every receptor here comes from an elderly man in good health.

The J gene is TRBJ2-5, the V gene TRBV6-5, with D perhaps TRBD1 (7 bases). Near its end, the DNA agrees better with TRBJ2-7, so the J call may be wrong. This CDR3 is built from 14 residues. Germline CDR1 is MNHEY and CDR2 is SVGAGI. The chain's CDR3 is CASSYRQGGYEQYF. CDR3 bases: TGTGCCAGCAGTTACAGGCAGGGGGGCTACGAGCAGTACTTC.

This clonotype was recorded a few times. The chain is built from TRBV7-2 and TRBJ2-7; tentative D call: TRBD1 (5 bases). Germline CDR1 SGHTA, CDR2 FQGNSA. The length of the CDR3 is 13 residues. V was cut by 5 bases and J by 3 bases, with 11 bases left in between. The CDR3 nucleotides read TGTGCCAGCAGCGCCCAAGGGGACTACGAGCAGTACTTC. Protein product: CASSAQGDYEQYF.

The J gene is TRBJ2-4, the V gene TRBV7-2; 11 bases fit TRBD2. The assigned J gene may be wrong: the sequence end matches TRBJ2-7 better. CDR1 and CDR2 (germline): SGHTA, FQGNSA. The CDR3 is 17 amino acids. CDR3 sequence reads: CASSLADSGRGTYEQYF. The CDR3 DNA sequence: TGTGCCAGCAGCTTAGCGGATAGCGGGAGGGGAACCTACGAGCAGTACTTC.

This clonotype was observed many times. This chain uses TRBV29-1 with TRBJ2-3, with D unresolved. Germline-derived CDR1 and CDR2 are SQVTM and ANQGSEA. CDR3 length: 12 residues. Trimming took off 3 bases at V and 4 bases at J, with 8 bases between the two ends. The CDR3 nucleotides are TGCAGCGTTGAGCTAGGACCAGATACGCAGTATTTT. This sequence encodes CSVELGPDTQYF.

For this clonotype: One junction end does not reproduce the germline sequence, and a read error may be involved. The rearrangement links TRBV7-2 to TRBJ2-7, with TRBD2 identical over 9 bases. The CDR3 loop spans 16 amino acids. CDR1 and CDR2 from the germline V gene are SGHTA and FQGNSA. CDR3 nucleotides: TGTGCCAGCAGCTTAGCCGCTAGCGGGGCCTCCGACGAGCAGTACTTC. This encodes CASSLAASGASDEQYF.

V and J are TRBV4-3 and TRBJ2-7; a weak D match, TRBD1 (5 bases). Trimming took off 1 base at V and 7 bases at J, with 26 bases between the two ends. Germline-derived CDR1 and CDR2 are LGHNA and YSLEER. The CDR3 spans 18 residues. CDR3 region: CASSQGAGSHRSYNEQYF. The CDR3 DNA is TGCGCCAGCAGCCAAGGGGCAGGGTCCCACCGCTCCTACAATGAGCAGTACTTC.

A remark on this clonotype: This could be a read error, since a much larger clone is one nucleotide away. V and J are TRBV25-1 and TRBJ1-2; no definite D call. Per the germline V gene, CDR1 is MGHDK and CDR2 is SYGVNS. The CDR3 contains 16 residues. The V gene lost 1 base and the J gene lost 0 bases, with 12 bases spanning the gap. The CDR3, as DNA: TGTGCCAGCAGTGAATTAAACAGCGCAACTAACTATGGCTACACCTTC. It codes for CASSELNSATNYGYTF.

The genes are TRBV2 and TRBJ1-5; TRBD1 is a possible D gene (5 bases). V was cut by 6 bases and J by 0 bases, with 9 bases left in between. The CDR3 runs 14 residues. The germline V gene encodes CDR1 SNHLY and CDR2 FYNNEI. The CDR3 spells CASRQVYSNQPQHF. In DNA, the CDR3 is TGTGCCAGCAGACAGGTTTATAGCAATCAGCCCCAGCATTTT.

This clonotype occurred a few times. The chain has TRBV20-1 and TRBJ2-7, with TRBD2 matching over 10 bases. With the DNA end fitting TRBJ2-5 better, the J assignment may be wrong. This CDR3 spans 16 amino acids. CDR1 DFQATT and CDR2 SNEGSKA come from the germline V gene (reference sequence). CDR3: CSAVLVGTSAWETQYF. DNA for the CDR3: TGCAGTGCTGTGTTGGTTGGGACTAGCGCCTGGGAGACCCAGTACTTC.

J is TRBJ1-6 and V is TRBV2; unclear D gene. CDR3 length: 14 amino acids. Trimming removed 3 bases at V and 4 bases at J, with 7 bases between. Germline loops: CDR1 SNHLY, CDR2 FYNNEI. CDR3 nucleotide sequence: TGTGCCAGCAGTGACAGAGGTTATAATTCACCCCTCCACTTT. Encoded protein: CASSDRGYNSPLHF.

This sequence joins TRBV9 and TRBJ2-5; TRBD2 matches at 10 bases. In germline, CDR1 is SGDLS, CDR2 YYNGEE. The CDR3 has 15 amino acids. Trimming removed 3 bases from V and 5 bases from J; junction bases left unmatched: 7. The chain's CDR3 is CASSANLAGVETQYF. The CDR3 DNA is TGTGCCAGCAGCGCTAATCTAGCGGGAGTGGAGACCCAGTACTTC.

There are many counts of this clonotype. The chain joins TRBV29-1 to TRBJ1-2, with D possibly being TRBD1 (5 bases). The V and J ends lost 7 bases and 5 bases respectively, with 11 bases between them. The CDR3 contains 11 residues. Germline assignment: CDR1 SQVTM and CDR2 ANQGSEA. In DNA, the CDR3 is TGCAGCGGCCGGGGCGGTTATGGCTACACCTTC. The encoded protein is CSGRGGYGYTF.

A word on this clonotype: A much larger clone sits a single nucleotide away, making a read error possible. The rearrangement links TRBV20-1 to TRBJ2-5; tentatively, D is TRBD2 (6 bases). Germline V gene lookup returns CDR1 DFQATT and CDR2 SNEGSKA (reference sequence). The germline V and J ends were trimmed by 4 bases and 11 bases, with 14 bases remaining between them. The CDR3 totals 11 residues. CDR3 residues: CSANLANEQYF. The CDR3 region has the DNA TGCAGTGCTAACCTAGCGAATGAGCAGTACTTC.

In this sample, this clonotype turned up a few times. A much larger clone sits a single nucleotide away, making a read error possible. The rearrangement joins TRBV20-1 to TRBJ2-1; the match to TRBD2 covers 10 bases. With the DNA end fitting TRBJ2-7 better, the J assignment may be wrong. CDR3 size: 17 residues. Germline assignment: CDR1 DFQATT and CDR2 SNEGSKA (reference sequence). CDR3 residues: CSAPPSGGRSSYNEQYF. The CDR3 region has the DNA TGCAGTGCTCCCCCTAGCGGGGGCAGGAGCTCCTACAATGAGCAGTACTTC.

The gene calls are TRBV11-3 and TRBJ2-1, with 7 bases aligning to TRBD1. The CDR3 is 15 amino acids. CDR1 SGHNT and CDR2 YENEEA come from the germline V gene. With 2 bases clipped from V and 7 bases from J, the junction kept 8 bases outside the gene matches. The CDR3 loop reads CASSLLGGLGNEQFF. DNA of the CDR3: TGTGCCAGCAGCTTATTAGGGGGCCTTGGAAATGAGCAGTTCTTC. Together with reference TRBV11-3 and TRBJ2-1, the CDR3 gives the full variable domain: EAGVVQSPRYKIIEKKQPVAFWCNPISGHNTLYWYLQNLGQGPELLIRYENEEAVDDSQLPKDRFSAERLKGVDSTLKIQPAELGDSAVYLCASSLLGGLGNEQFFGPGTRLTVL.

This clonotype was picked up a small number of times. This chain joins TRBV27 and TRBJ2-2, with 8 bases lining up with TRBD1. Germline assignment: CDR1 MNHEY and CDR2 SMNVEV (reference sequence). The CDR3 is 16 residues long. The ends lost 4 bases at V and 6 bases at J; junction bases unmatched: 10. CDR3 DNA sequence: TGTGCCAGCAGTTCCCGGACAGGGAGGTGGTCCGGGGAGCTGTTTTTT. This translates into CASSSRTGRWSGELFF.